The sequence of this T cell receptor (beta chain) was determined in a study of T cell responses to AZD1222 COVID-19 vaccine (dated by TCRdb to the early 2020s). The study in broad terms: TCR sequencing was performed for fewer than 250 trial participants, of whom 207 were given two doses of AZD1222 and about 25 were given two doses of MenACWY control vaccine. Trial participants were enrolled by age into 18-55, 56-69 and 70-plus year subgroups, with around 150, 28 and 57 TCR-sequenced participants respectively.

The paper as a whole reports these results and caveats: After two AZD1222 doses, spike-specific TCR breadth and depth were significantly higher than at day 0 and than in MenACWY recipients. In the small 56-69-year group, the increase in depth fell short of significance, most likely because of low power. Only five to seven AZD1222 recipients were SARS-CoV-2 seropositive at baseline, limiting conclusions about previously exposed vaccinees. Reportedly, almost half of the unique spike-specific TCRs recognized epitopes lying outside the regions that are mutated in the B.1.351 and B.1.1.7 variants. Participants were mostly white British, with more females than males. The authors suggested clonal diversity may have been underestimated. No day 14 peak-response samples were available, so repertoires were characterized only after the peak T cell response. The whole spike protein was spanned by vaccine-associated CD4 TCRs, and dominant responses were seen in regions 160-218 and 743-854.

In the paper's terms, the time point label means: baseline before first vaccination. The label giving this sample's treatment or condition can be read as: meningococcal conjugate vaccine given as trial control. Samples from vaccinated people were obtained from the UK trials COV001 and COV002, which included a single-blind randomized controlled phase 2/3 trial of AZD1222 (ChAdOx1 nCoV-19) in healthy adults. Trial participant PBMC samples were collected at day 0 and day 28 after the second dose for TCRbeta chain sequencing. The CDR3 regions of human TCRbeta chains were analyzed by immunosequencing. On the study's bioinformatics: Repertoire TCRs were checked for matches against a reference library of SARS-CoV-2-specific TCRs that had been generated using the MIRA antigen-specificity platform. Breadth was defined as the fraction of unique TCRs that were SARS-CoV-2-associated, and depth was defined as the fraction of total T cells that were SARS-CoV-2-associated. Using the MIRA data, each spike-specific TCR was mapped to the spike region that the TCR reacts to and placed in a CD4 or CD8 class. Log10-transformed breadth and depth values were compared by one-way ANOVA with Sidak's multiple comparisons tests. TCRdb took over this immuneACCESS table, retaining in-frame rearrangements with V and J assigned. Such tables are incomplete; in checked studies, under half of the missing clones stem from an unresolved V gene, and the remainder is unexplained. Clone size and V and J calls were adopted from that table, with D and trimming inferred from the DNA. This sample holds about 220,000 clones; about 93% were observed only once. Of the sample, more than 0.8% is held by the ten largest clones.

The junction shows trimming of 6 bases on V and 5 bases on J, and the gene matches do not reach 6 bases of it. The germline V gene supplies CDR1 SNHLY and CDR2 FYNNEI. From the cysteine up to the phenylalanine, the CDR3 has a length of 15 residues. Of the read, only the CDR3 DNA is kept; its 45 bases are in frame from base 1. On this clone: Its antigen has not been determined. Base quality data are lacking; no much larger clone is found one base away.

Specimen: peripheral blood, collected on day 0 of MenACWY control vaccination. The source is an adult in good health. The chain is assembled from TRBV2 and TRBJ2-5, with 13 bases in between that match TRBD2. The CDR3 here reads CASRAGLAGLETQYF. The nucleotide sequence is given as TGTGCCAGCAGAGCGGGACTAGCGGGGCTCGAGACCCAGTACTTC. Where the CDR3 stops, the reference TRBV2 and TRBJ2-5 genes take over; the full variable domain is EPEVTQTPSHQVTQMGQEVILRCVPISNHLYFYWYRQILGQKVEFLVSFYNNEISEKSEIFDDQFSVERPDGSNFTLKIRSTKLEDSAMYFCASRAGLAGLETQYFGPGTRLLVL.